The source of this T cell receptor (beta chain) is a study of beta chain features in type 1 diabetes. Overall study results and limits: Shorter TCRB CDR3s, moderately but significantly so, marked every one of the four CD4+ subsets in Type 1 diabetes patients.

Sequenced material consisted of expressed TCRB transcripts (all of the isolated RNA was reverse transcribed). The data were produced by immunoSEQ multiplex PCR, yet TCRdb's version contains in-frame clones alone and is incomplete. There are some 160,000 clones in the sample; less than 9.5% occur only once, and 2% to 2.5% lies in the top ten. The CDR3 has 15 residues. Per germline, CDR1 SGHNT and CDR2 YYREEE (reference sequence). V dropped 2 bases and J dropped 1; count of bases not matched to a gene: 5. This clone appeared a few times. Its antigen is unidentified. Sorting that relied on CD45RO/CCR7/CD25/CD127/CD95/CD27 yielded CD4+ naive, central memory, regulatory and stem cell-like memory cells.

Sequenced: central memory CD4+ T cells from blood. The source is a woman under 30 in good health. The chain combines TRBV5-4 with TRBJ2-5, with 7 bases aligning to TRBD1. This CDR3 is CASSLQTGPQETQYF. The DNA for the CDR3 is TGTGCCAGCAGCTTACAGACAGGGCCCCAAGAGACCCAGTACTTC. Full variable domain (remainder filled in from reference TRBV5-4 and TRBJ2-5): ETGVTQSPTHLIKTRGQQVTLRCSSQSGHNTVSWYQQALGQGPQFIFQYYREEENGRGNFPPRFSGLQFPNYSSELNVNALELDDSALYLCASSLQTGPQETQYFGPGTRLLVL.